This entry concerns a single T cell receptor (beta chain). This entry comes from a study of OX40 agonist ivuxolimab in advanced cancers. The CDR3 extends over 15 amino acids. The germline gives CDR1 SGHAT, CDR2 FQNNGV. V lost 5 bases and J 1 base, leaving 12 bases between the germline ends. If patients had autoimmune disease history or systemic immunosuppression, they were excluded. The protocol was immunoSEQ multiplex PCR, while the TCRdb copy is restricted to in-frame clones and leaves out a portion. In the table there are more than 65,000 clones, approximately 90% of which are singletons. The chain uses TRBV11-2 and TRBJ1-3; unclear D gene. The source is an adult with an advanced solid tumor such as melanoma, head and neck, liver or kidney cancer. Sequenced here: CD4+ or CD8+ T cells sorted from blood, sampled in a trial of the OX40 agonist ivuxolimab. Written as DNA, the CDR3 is TGTGCCAGCAGCCGGGCTTTGCCATCTGGAAACACCATATATTTT. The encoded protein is CASSRALPSGNTIYF.